Presented here are 9 T cell receptor beta chains from one specimen sequenced in a study of human T cells and chemical hapten exposure. The time point denotes: pre-sensitization, week 0. Sample treatment: therapeutic diphenylcyclopropenone sensitization with weekly scalp DPC. TCRdb reprocessed the RACE reads via MiXCR and lists one record per CDR3 protein. The repertoire holds 35,000 to 50,000 distinct CDR3 sequences, with 10% to 13% as singletons. The sequences come from whole blood, collected in connection with sensitization to the hapten diphenylcyclopropenone (DPC). The receptors shown here come from a young man with alopecia areata. Some clones in this sample may be carry-over from other donors' samples.

This clonotype was seen repeatedly, ten times or more. The chain couples TRBV5-1 to TRBJ2-7, with 7 nucleotides matching TRBD1. The V gene's germline CDR1 is SGHRS and CDR2 YFSETQ. J gave up 4 bases and V 4 bases, and 8 bases lay outside the gene matches. The CDR3 consists of 14 residues. The CDR3 loop is CASSGRDRGYEQYF. In DNA, the CDR3 is TGCGCCAGCAGCGGCCGGGACAGAGGGTACGAGCAGTACTTC.

In its sample, this clonotype is medium-sized. The chain combines TRBV6-4 with TRBJ2-3; 7 nucleotides agree with TRBD2. This CDR3 is 14 amino acids long. Germline CDR1 and CDR2: MRHNA and SNTAGT. The V and J ends lost 0 bases and 3 bases, in that order; junction bases with no gene match: 0. The CDR3 DNA is TGTGCCAGCAGTGACTCGCGGGAGACAGATACGCAGTATTTT. It specifies CASSDSRETDTQYF.

This clonotype was seen repeatedly, ten times or more. The rearrangement uses TRBV30 and TRBJ2-2; D gene ambiguous. Germline V CDR1 and CDR2: GTSNPN, SVGIG (reference sequence). Trimming took off 2 bases at V and 5 bases at J, with 12 bases between the two ends. The CDR3 contains 14 residues. Here the CDR3 DNA reads TGTGCCTGGAGTATATACACAGAAACCGGGGAGCTGTTTTTT. It codes for CAWSIYTETGELFF.

This clonotype showed up many times. The J gene is TRBJ2-2, the V gene TRBV13; D perhaps matches TRBD2 (6 bases). CDR1 and CDR2 (germline): PRHDT, FYEKMQ (reference sequence). Trimming stripped 2 bases from V and 0 bases from J, with 10 bases between. The CDR3 runs 16 residues. The CDR3 sequence: CASSLFGGTNTGELFF. CDR3 DNA: TGTGCCAGCAGCTTATTCGGGGGAACGAACACCGGGGAGCTGTTTTTT.

This clonotype was seen repeatedly, ten times or more. This chain links TRBV7-2 with TRBJ2-5; weak D call: TRBD2 (5 bases). This CDR3 region has 15 residues. Trimming left V 0 bases short and J 5 bases short, with 13 bases between. Germline V gene data show CDR1 as SGHTA and CDR2 as FQGNSA. CDR3: CASSLASGSGETQYF. The CDR3 DNA follows: TGTGCCAGCAGCTTAGCCTCCGGAAGCGGTGAGACCCAGTACTTC.

This clonotype was seen a few times. The chain combines TRBV9 with TRBJ1-2; D unclear. Trimming cost V 1 base and J 2 bases, with 9 bases left between them. Germline assignment: CDR1 SGDLS and CDR2 YYNGEE. The CDR3 runs 14 residues. The CDR3 reads CASSVSQENYGYTF. The CDR3 bases are TGTGCCAGCAGCGTAAGCCAGGAGAACTATGGCTACACCTTC.

This clonotype was observed at least ten times. The chain couples TRBV5-1 to TRBJ2-1, with TRBD2 matching over 7 bases. V was clipped by 2 bases and J by 7 bases; unmatched bases: 6. The germline gives CDR1 SGHRS, CDR2 YFSETQ. The CDR3 runs 14 residues. The CDR3 region is CASSFGTNSNEQFF. The CDR3 DNA sequence: TGCGCCAGCAGCTTTGGGACTAACTCGAATGAGCAGTTCTTC.

CDR3 loop: CASRGTSGSKYNEQFF. The DNA of the CDR3 is TGTGCCAGCAGGGGGACTAGCGGGAGTAAATACAATGAGCAGTTCTTC. The chain employs TRBV25-1 and TRBJ2-1, with 14 bases identical to TRBD2. There are 16 residues in the CDR3. The V gene end was trimmed by 6 bases and the J gene end by 4 bases; junction bases not matched to a gene: 5. Germline CDR1 is MGHDK and CDR2 is SYGVNS.

V is TRBV28 and J is TRBJ2-5, with a possible D match to TRBD1 (6 bases). The CDR3 totals 16 residues. Germline V gene sequence: CDR1 MDHEN, CDR2 SYDVKM. V was trimmed by 4 bases and J by 1 base, leaving 16 bases between them. The CDR3 DNA reads TGTGCCAGCAGTTCCCACAATACAGGGATCCAAGAGACCCAGTACTTC. It specifies CASSSHNTGIQETQYF.